Listed below are T cell receptor beta chains from one sample, sequenced in a study of cytomegalovirus exposure and HLA in healthy donors. Method: immunoSEQ multiplex PCR; TCRdb's copy keeps in-frame clones and lacks some. The table includes about 130,000 clones, 60% to 80% detected once. Sequences were obtained from PBMCs. Receptors originate from a man aged 25 to 45 in good health and CMV-seronegative. Each CDR3 is given with its conserved first and last residue.

j_call v_call cdr3_aa
TRBJ1-1 TRBV2 CASSGEAEAFF
TRBJ2-7 TRBV5-1 CASREDGDYEQYF
TRBJ2-6 TRBV5-5 CASILSGANVLTF
TRBJ2-7 TRBV28 CASSPDSSYEQYF
TRBJ2-7 TRBV6-5 CASSYSGRDYEQYF
TRBJ1-2 TRBV5-5 CASSLGQGILYGYTF
TRBJ2-1 TRBV19 CASSIRYVGLAGGSEYNEQFF
TRBJ2-7 TRBV4-1 CASRPNERGAYEQYF
TRBJ2-7 TRBV7-3 CASSPSGSSYEQYF
TRBJ2-7 TRBV18 CASSPAGGTYEQYF
TRBJ2-5 TRBV7-3 CASSLGGRWETQYF
TRBJ2-1 TRBV5-1 CASSFVTTPGNEQFF
TRBJ2-1 TRBV5-6 CASSPKGGEGPYNEQFF
TRBJ2-2 TRBV19 CASTPGSNTGELFF
TRBJ2-7 TRBV25-1 CASSGEGTLTHHYEQYF
TRBJ2-7 TRBV4-1 CASRQGSQGTYEQYF
TRBJ2-1 TRBV7-3 CASSLSRENEQFF
TRBJ1-5 TRBV6-5 CASRSGQETNQPQHF
TRBJ2-7 TRBV7-6 CASSSQQGSEQYF
TRBJ2-2 TRBV10-3 CAISRTGRWTGELFF
- TRBV7-3 CASSLRPSPSYEQYF
TRBJ2-3 TRBV5-1 CASSLATSGSSTDTQYF
TRBJ1-5 TRBV5-1 CASSLGTGGQPQHF
TRBJ2-1 TRBV7-9 CASSLKVGWQGANEQFF
TRBJ2-7 TRBV28 CASSLSTGMVYEQYF
TRBJ2-7 TRBV6-1 CAGEGQGSREQYF
TRBJ1-2 TRBV27 CASRAGTDYGYTF
TRBJ2-3 TRBV11-1 CASSLFASGTDTQYF
TRBJ2-1 TRBV29-1 CSGRLAEINEQFF
TRBJ2-3 TRBV2 CASIGSSGGGTQYF
TRBJ1-4 TRBV19 CASSIVQNNEKLFF
TRBJ1-1 TRBV9 CASSFGVDTEAFF
TRBJ1-1 TRBV10-3 CAISESQNTEAFF
TRBJ1-5 TRBV7-7 CASSLEVSGQDNQPQHF
TRBJ2-7 TRBV21-1 CASSKKKTGDRGPGEQYF